This TCR beta chain came from a study of cytomegalovirus exposure and HLA in healthy donors. PCR primers comprised 60 Vbeta and 13 Jbeta primers. The assay was immunoSEQ multiplex PCR, and TCRdb's table has in-frame clones only and misses some. In the table there are about 160,000 clones, around 82% of which are singletons. This clone was counted once. CDR1 and CDR2 from the germline V gene are MDHEN and SYDVKM. The V gene lost 6 bases and the J gene lost 0 bases, with 13 bases spanning the gap. This CDR3 comprises 15 residues. This chain links TRBV28 with TRBJ2-3, with D possibly matching TRBD2 (5 bases). Sequencing was carried out using PBMCs. The clonotype was recovered from a man over 45 in good health and CMV-seropositive. The CDR3: CASSSPRGSTDTQYF. CDR3 in DNA: TGTGCCAGCAGCTCCCCCCGGGGAAGCACAGATACGCAGTATTTT.